These T cell receptor beta chains were read from a single sample in a study of T cells after yellow fever vaccination. One entry per CDR3 protein results from TCRdb running MiXCR on the 5' RACE reads. The sample has 500,000 to 700,000 distinct CDR3 sequences; around 21% are singletons. Sequenced here: PBMCs, sampled 15 days after the yellow fever booster vaccination. These receptors all come from a man aged 25 to 40 who received the YFV17D yellow fever vaccine. The CDR3 runs from the conserved cysteine through the conserved F or W. The D gene is left open where the match is weak. Some rows have no size entry. The others give once, few or many, or a class for an expanded clone.

d_call	v_call	j_call	clone_size	cdr3_nt	cdr3_aa
NA	TRBV4-3	TRBJ2-1	few	TGCGCCAGCAGCCAAGAGTTTAGCGGCAATGAGCAGTTCTTC	CASSQEFSGNEQFF
TRBD1	TRBV7-9	TRBJ2-3	few	TGTGCCAGCAGCCCCGGGACAGGGAATAAGACAGATACGCAGTATTTT	CASSPGTGNKTDTQYF
NA	TRBV11-3	TRBJ2-1	few	TGTGCCAGCAGCTTAGATCGATCGGCCCATGAGCAGTTCTTC	CASSLDRSAHEQFF
TRBD2	TRBV15	TRBJ2-3	few	TGTGCCACCCACCGGTTTGGCGGGAGAGATACGCAGTATTTT	CATHRFGGRDTQYF
NA	TRBV20-1	TRBJ2-3	NA	TGCAGTGCTAGACCGAGGCTTCCCCCAGATACGCAGTATTTT	CSARPRLPPDTQYF
NA	TRBV4-3	TRBJ1-6	NA	TGCGCCAGCAGCCAAGTAGCTAATTCACCCCTCCACTTT	CASSQVANSPLHF
NA	TRBV7-9	TRBJ2-1	many	TGTGCCAGTAGAGCCTACAATGAGCAGTTCTTC	CASRAYNEQFF
TRBD2	TRBV20-1	TRBJ2-7	few	TGCAGTGCTGAGGGACTAGCGGGAACCTACGAGCAGTACTTC	CSAEGLAGTYEQYF
TRBD1	TRBV5-1	TRBJ2-3	NA	TGCGCCAGCAGCTCCTACAGGGGGGATACGCAGTATTTT	CASSSYRGDTQYF
TRBD1	TRBV3-1	TRBJ2-7	few	TGTGCCAGCAGCCAATCCGGGACAGCCTACGAGCAGTACTTC	CASSQSGTAYEQYF
NA	TRBV19	TRBJ2-2	NA	TGTGCCAGTAGCCGCTACCATCCGTCGAACACCGGGGAGCTGTTTTTT	CASSRYHPSNTGELFF
NA	TRBV29-1	TRBJ2-3	NA	TGCAGCGTACCAATAGGGGGGGATACGCAGTATTTT	CSVPIGGDTQYF
TRBD2	TRBV7-9	TRBJ2-1	once	TGTGCCAGCAGCTTAGACCCTAGCGGGGGATTCTACAATGAGCAGTTCTTC	CASSLDPSGGFYNEQFF
NA	TRBV6-1	TRBJ2-6	NA	TGTGCCAGCAGTCCCCCCGGGGGGGCCAACGTCCTGACTTTC	CASSPPGGANVLTF
TRBD1	TRBV3-1	TRBJ2-1	few	TGTGCCAGCAGCCAATTTTCAGGGGGCTACAATGAGCAGTTCTTC	CASSQFSGGYNEQFF
NA	TRBV7-2	TRBJ2-4	NA	TGTGCCAGCAGCGGACGGTCCGGGGCCAAAAACATTCAGTACTTC	CASSGRSGAKNIQYF
NA	TRBV4-2	TRBJ2-2	NA	TGTGCCAGCAGCCAAGGAGGGTTTGCAACAGGCGAAGTTTGGAACACCGGGGAGCTGTTTTTT	CASSQGGFATGEVWNTGELFF
NA	TRBV5-1	TRBJ1-1	NA	TGCGCCAGCAGCACGCCTGGCGGCACTGAAGCTTTCTTT	CASSTPGGTEAFF
TRBD2	TRBV7-9	TRBJ2-2	few	TGTGCCAGCAGCTTGACTAGCGGGGCGAACACCGGGGAGCTGTTTTTT	CASSLTSGANTGELFF
NA	TRBV28	TRBJ1-2	NA	TGTGCCAGCAGTTTCACGGGGGCGGTATATGGCTACACCTTC	CASSFTGAVYGYTF
TRBD2	TRBV5-1	TRBJ2-5	many	TGCGCCAGCAGCTTGGGAGCTAGCGGAGAGACCCAGTACTTC	CASSLGASGETQYF
NA	TRBV15	TRBJ2-1	NA	TGTGCCACCAGCAGAGTGCCCTACAATGAGCAGTTCTTC	CATSRVPYNEQFF
NA	TRBV11-2	TRBJ2-3	many	TGTGCCAGCAGCCCCTACTCCACAGATACGCAGTATTTT	CASSPYSTDTQYF
NA	TRBV20-1	TRBJ1-1	NA	TGCAGTCTCGGGGGGCAGAGGTACACTGAAGCTTTCTTT	CSLGGQRYTEAFF
NA	TRBV5-5	TRBJ2-1	NA	TGTGCCAGCAGCTTGATCCGGTGGCAGTCCGATGAGCAGTTCTTC	CASSLIRWQSDEQFF
NA	TRBV28	TRBJ2-7	NA	TGTGCCAGCAGTAACCCCTTGGAGCAGTACTTC	CASSNPLEQYF
TRBD2	TRBV5-6	TRBJ2-7	NA	TGTGCCAGCAGCAGCGGGGACTACGAGCAGTACTTC	CASSSGDYEQYF
NA	TRBV20-1	TRBJ2-1	NA	TGCAGTGCTAGAGCTTACTCCTACAATGAGCAGTTCTTC	CSARAYSYNEQFF
NA	TRBV28	TRBJ1-1	once	TGTGCCAGCAGCAATTCCATCAGGGTCCCTGAAGCTTTCTTT	CASSNSIRVPEAFF
NA	TRBV20-1	TRBJ1-1	NA	TGCAGTGCTAGCAGGGATACGAACACTGAAGCTTTCTTT	CSASRDTNTEAFF
TRBD2	TRBV7-2	TRBJ2-7	NA	TGTGCCAGCAGCTCTTATAGCGGGACCTACGAGCAGTACTTC	CASSSYSGTYEQYF
NA	TRBV23-1	TRBJ2-7	few	TGCGCCAGCAGTCAAGGAGGGGCAGGGCGGAACGAGCAGTACTTC	CASSQGGAGRNEQYF
NA	TRBV29-1	TRBJ1-1	NA	TGCAGCGTTGAAGATCGTACCGACACTGAAGCTTTCTTT	CSVEDRTDTEAFF
NA	TRBV7-9	TRBJ2-7	many	TGTGCCAGCAGTTCTGACAGATCCTACGAGCAGTACTTC	CASSSDRSYEQYF
NA	TRBV12-3/TRBV12-4	TRBJ2-7	few	TGTGCCAGCAGTTTAAGCTACCACGAGCAGTACTTC	CASSLSYHEQYF
NA	TRBV20-1	TRBJ1-3	few	TGCAGTGCTAGCACACTGGGCTCTGGAAACACCATATATTTT	CSASTLGSGNTIYF
NA	TRBV19	TRBJ1-4	few	TGTGCCAGTAGTGCAACTAATGAAAAACTGTTTTTT	CASSATNEKLFF
TRBD2	TRBV5-1	TRBJ2-7	NA	TGCGCCAGCAGCTTAAATTCCGGGACTAGCGGGATCCCCTACGAGCAGTACTTC	CASSLNSGTSGIPYEQYF
TRBD2	TRBV7-2	TRBJ2-3	few	TGTGCCAGCAGCTTACGTCCTAGCGGTGCCACAGATACGCAGTATTTT	CASSLRPSGATDTQYF
NA	TRBV20-1	TRBJ1-4	NA	TGCAGTGCTAAAAGACAGCTACTAAATGAAAAACTGTTTTTT	CSAKRQLLNEKLFF
NA	TRBV9	TRBJ2-1	NA	TGTGCCAGCAGCGTAGGAGGGGCGGGGAATGAGCAGTTCTTC	CASSVGGAGNEQFF
NA	TRBV15	TRBJ2-3	NA	TGTGCCACCAGCGGGCTAGGCACAGATACGCAGTATTTT	CATSGLGTDTQYF